This T cell receptor (beta chain) was recovered during a study of blood T cell repertoires in COVID-19. Study at large: Whether acute or convalescent, the COVID-19 samples came from the United States, Italy and Spain. T cells, B-cell-depleted T cells, or PBMCs provided the cDNA or gDNA that served as material.

Per the germline V gene, CDR1 is LGHDT and CDR2 is YNNKEL (reference sequence). The CDR3 loop spans 12 amino acids. V was trimmed by 1 base and J by 9 bases, leaving 6 bases between them. Original processing notes: It was from reference gene primer amplification that nucleated cell counts were estimated. Only in-frame clones appear in the TCRdb table, and some are missing; sequencing was by immunoSEQ multiplex PCR. From that table come the V and J calls and clone size; the DNA was used to work out D and trimming. The sample gives 200,000 to 300,000 clones, 75% to 85% of which show up once; roughly 7.4% is in the top ten.

The receptor was derived from a woman at least 80 years old with COVID-19, enrolled during active disease. Material for sequencing was peripheral blood. The chain employs TRBV3-1 (or the pseudogene TRBV3-2) and TRBJ2-2; D possibly corresponds to TRBD1 (6 bases). The CDR3 nucleotides are TGTGCCAGCAGCCAAGGGGGGCGGGAGCTGTTTTTT. The encoded protein is CASSQGGRELFF.